This is a list of T cell receptor beta chains from one sample in a study of blood T cell repertoires in COVID-19. Repertoires were generated with immunoSEQ multiplex PCR, while TCRdb's copy carries only in-frame clones and drops some. The sample consists of 50,000 to 55,000 clones, 85% to 90% of them appearing once. Specimen: peripheral blood. All receptors derive from a man aged 55-75 years with active COVID-19. The CDR3 runs from the conserved cysteine through the conserved F or W. The D gene is left open where the match is weak. Clone size is not always given. Where it is, it says once, few, many or a class for expanded clones.

v_gene	abundance	j_gene	d_gene	CDR3nt	CDR3aa
TRBV29-1	-	TRBJ1-1	-	TGCAGCGTGGCCCGAAACCAAAACACTGAAGCTTTCTTT	CSVARNQNTEAFF
TRBV7-8	-	TRBJ1-1	TRBD1	TGTGCCAGCGGACGATCATCCAGGGGGACCACTGAAGCTTTCTTT	CASGRSSRGTTEAFF
TRBV7-6	once	TRBJ2-1	TRBD1	TGTGCCAGCAGCTTGACAGGGATCTACAATGAGCAGTTCTTC	CASSLTGIYNEQFF
TRBV2	-	TRBJ2-5	TRBD2	TGTGCCAGCAGAGCTGGGACTAGCGGGAGTATGGTGGCCGAGACCCAGTACTTC	CASRAGTSGSMVAETQYF
TRBV7-6	-	TRBJ2-3	TRBD2	TGTGCCAGCAGCTTAGTTGGCGGGAGGGCAGCTGTAGATACGCAGTATTTT	CASSLVGGRAAVDTQYF
TRBV2	-	TRBJ2-3	TRBD2	TGTGCCAGCGCCCCGGGACTAGCGGGGGGAGATACGCAGTATTTT	CASAPGLAGGDTQYF
TRBV30	-	TRBJ1-5	-	TGTGCCTGGAGTGGGGCAGGGAGGCAGCCCCAGCATTTT	CAWSGAGRQPQHF
TRBV4-3	-	TRBJ1-1	-	TGCGCCAGCAGCCAAGGGCGGGGCGTTGGCACTGAAGCTTTCTTT	CASSQGRGVGTEAFF
TRBV3-1/TRBV3-2	-	TRBJ2-7	TRBD2	TGTGCCAGCAGGGGGGAGGGGAGGTACTCCTACGAGCAGTACTTC	CASRGEGRYSYEQYF
TRBV9	-	TRBJ2-7	TRBD2	TGTGCCAGCAGCGTAGGCGGGGGGTCGACCTACGAGCAGTACTTC	CASSVGGGSTYEQYF
TRBV4-1	-	TRBJ2-7	-	TGCGCCAGCGCCGAGGGGGCTAGCGCTTCCTACGAGCAGTACTTC	CASAEGASASYEQYF
TRBV9	-	TRBJ1-1	TRBD1	TGTGCCAGCAGCCCGCGACAGGGAACGAACACTGAAGCTTTCTTT	CASSPRQGTNTEAFF
TRBV5-4	-	TRBJ2-5	TRBD2	TGTGCCAGCAGCTCTGGACTAGCGGGAGTTGGAGAGACCCAGTACTTC	CASSSGLAGVGETQYF
TRBV19	-	TRBJ2-3	TRBD1	TGTGCCAGTAGCGGTGGGACAGGGGCTGATACGCAGTATTTT	CASSGGTGADTQYF
TRBV5-8	-	TRBJ2-1	-	TGTGCCAGCAGCGAACGACAGGTGCTCTTAAACAATGAGCAGTTCTTC	CASSERQVLLNNEQFF
TRBV28	-	TRBJ1-1	TRBD1	TGTGCCAGCGGGGGACAGGGGGCTCTTGCTGAAGCTTTCTTT	CASGGQGALAEAFF
TRBV3-1/TRBV3-2	-	TRBJ2-5	-	TGTGCCAGCAGCCAAGATTATACCTATCAAGAGACCCAGTACTTC	CASSQDYTYQETQYF
TRBV28	-	TRBJ2-3	TRBD2	TGTGCCAGCAGAGCGGGGGCCCCTAGCACAGATACGCAGTATTTT	CASRAGAPSTDTQYF
TRBV6-5	-	TRBJ1-1	-	TGTGCCAGCAGTATAACAGAAACGAACACTGAAGCTTTCTTT	CASSITETNTEAFF
TRBV5-5	-	TRBJ1-2	-	TGTGCCAGCAGCTTGGTATCAAGGGGAAGCTACACCTTC	CASSLVSRGSYTF